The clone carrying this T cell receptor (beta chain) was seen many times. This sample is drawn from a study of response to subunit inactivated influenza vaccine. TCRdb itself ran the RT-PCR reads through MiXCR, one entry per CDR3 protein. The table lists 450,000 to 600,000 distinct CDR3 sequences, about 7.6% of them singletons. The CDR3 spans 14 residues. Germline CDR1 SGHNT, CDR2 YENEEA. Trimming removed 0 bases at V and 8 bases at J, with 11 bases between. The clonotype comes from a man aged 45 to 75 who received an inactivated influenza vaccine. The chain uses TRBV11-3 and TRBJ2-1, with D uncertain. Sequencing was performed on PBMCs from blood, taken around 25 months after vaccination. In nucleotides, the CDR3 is TGTGCCAGCAGCTTAGATCCGGGTCGCGATGAGCAGTTCTTC. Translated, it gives CASSLDPGRDEQFF.